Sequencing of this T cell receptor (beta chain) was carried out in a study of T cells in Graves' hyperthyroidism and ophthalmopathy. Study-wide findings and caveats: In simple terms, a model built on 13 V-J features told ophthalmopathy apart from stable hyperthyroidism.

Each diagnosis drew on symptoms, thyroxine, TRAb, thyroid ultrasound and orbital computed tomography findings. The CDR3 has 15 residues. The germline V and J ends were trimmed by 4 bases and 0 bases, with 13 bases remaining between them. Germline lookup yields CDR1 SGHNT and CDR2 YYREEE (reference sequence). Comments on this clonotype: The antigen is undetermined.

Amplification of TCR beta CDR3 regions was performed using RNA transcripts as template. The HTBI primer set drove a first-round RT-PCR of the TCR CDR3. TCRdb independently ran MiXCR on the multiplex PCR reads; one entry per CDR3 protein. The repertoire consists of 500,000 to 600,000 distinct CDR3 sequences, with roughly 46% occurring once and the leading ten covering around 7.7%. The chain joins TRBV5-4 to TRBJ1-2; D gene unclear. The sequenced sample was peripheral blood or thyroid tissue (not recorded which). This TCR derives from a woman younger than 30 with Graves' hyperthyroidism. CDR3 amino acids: CASSLLRAPNYGYTF. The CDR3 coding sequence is TGTGCCAGCAGCCTCCTCCGGGCCCCTAACTATGGCTACACCTTC. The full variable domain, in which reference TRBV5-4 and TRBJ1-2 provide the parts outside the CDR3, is ETGVTQSPTHLIKTRGQQVTLRCSSQSGHNTVSWYQQALGQGPQFIFQYYREEENGRGNFPPRFSGLQFPNYSSELNVNALELDDSALYLCASSLLRAPNYGYTFGSGTRLTVV.